The 27 T cell receptor beta chains below were found in one sample sequenced in a study of blood T cell repertoires in COVID-19. Libraries were prepared by immunoSEQ multiplex PCR; TCRdb keeps only in-frame clonotypes and omits some of them. This table has about 180,000 clones, around 88% appearing once. The material sequenced was peripheral blood. All receptors come from a woman aged 25-40 years with acute or convalescent COVID-19.

In DNA, the CDR3 is TGTGCCAGCAGTACCCGACAGGGGGCCTATGAGCAGTTCTTC. Amino acids: CASSTRQGAYEQFF. The chain employs TRBV2 and TRBJ2-1; 10 bases line up with TRBD1. J gave up 8 bases and V 5 bases, and 6 bases lay outside the gene matches. The CDR3 loop spans 14 amino acids. Looked up from germline, CDR1 is SNHLY and CDR2 is FYNNEI.

The chain has TRBV2 and TRBJ2-5; weak D call: TRBD1 (6 bases). Germline V gene data show CDR1 as SNHLY and CDR2 as FYNNEI. V was clipped by 11 bases and J by 5 bases, with 15 bases between them. CDR3 length: 12 amino acids. As DNA, the CDR3 is TGTGCCGGACAGTCCTCGGGGGAGACCCAGTACTTC. Its protein product is CAGQSSGETQYF.

CDR3: CASSAPGGLYEQYF. The CDR3 DNA reads TGTGCCAGCAGTGCGCCAGGGGGGCTCTACGAGCAGTACTTC. The V gene is TRBV28, the J gene TRBJ2-7, with TRBD1 as a possible D gene (7 bases). The CDR3 sequence is 14 residues long. The germline V gene encodes CDR1 MDHEN and CDR2 SYDVKM. The V and J ends lost 5 bases and 3 bases respectively, with 14 bases between them.

As to this clone: The conserved closing phenylalanine or tryptophan is absent in this CDR3, likely reflecting a read error. The limits of the CDR3 on the DNA are not certain, so only TCRdb's listed CDR3 is given. The chain uses TRBV5-3 and TRBJ2-7; the table's D call, TRBD2, was not checked against the DNA. TRBV5-3 counts as an open reading frame of uncertain function. 11 amino acids form the CDR3, both terminal residues included. The CDR3 reads CARSWQAGEKL.

This clone was counted a few times. The V call is TRBV30, the J call TRBJ2-1; D uncertain. The CDR3 sequence is 11 residues long. The germline V and J ends were trimmed by 2 bases and 12 bases, with 11 bases remaining between them. CDR1 is GTSNPN, CDR2 SVGIG, per germline (reference sequence). In nucleotides, the CDR3 is TGTGCCTGGAGTCGCGAGATCGGGCAGTTCTTC. It yields the protein CAWSREIGQFF.

With respect to this clone: The conserved final phenylalanine or tryptophan is absent from the CDR3, which likely points to a read error. It is unclear where the CDR3 begins or ends on the DNA, so no DNA is shown, and the CDR3 is as TCRdb lists it. The V and J genes are TRBV6-6 and TRBJ2-7; TRBD1 is taken as the D call from the table, unchecked against the DNA. Germline CDR1 is MNHNY and CDR2 is SVGAGI (reference sequence). The CDR3 is 14 amino acids in total, end residues counted. The CDR3 spells CASSYRPATGYRSI.

The rearrangement uses TRBV12-3 or TRBV12-4 and TRBJ1-3; no definite D call. The CDR3 is 13 amino acids. V dropped 7 bases and J dropped 8 bases, with 15 bases sitting between them. The CDR3: CASNRRGTDTIYF. CDR3 DNA: TGTGCCAGCAACCGGCGGGGAACGGACACCATATATTTT.

J is TRBJ2-7 and V is TRBV5-6, with D perhaps TRBD2 (5 bases). The V gene lost 7 bases and the J gene lost 6 bases, with 20 bases spanning the gap. The CDR3 extends over 14 amino acids. From germline, CDR1 is SGHDT and CDR2 YYEEEE. The DNA for the CDR3 is TGTGCCAGCGGGGTTGTGGGAGCCTATAGCGAGCAGTACTTC. Its protein product is CASGVVGAYSEQYF.

The chain uses TRBV19 and TRBJ2-4; a weak D match, TRBD1 (5 bases). V was clipped by 3 bases and J by 0 bases, with 15 bases between them. The CDR3 loop spans 17 amino acids. Germline-derived CDR1 and CDR2 are LNHDA and SQIVND (reference sequence). The CDR3, as DNA: TGTGCCAGTAGTATTGCGGCCAGGGAAGTAGCCAAAAACATTCAGTACTTC. This codes for CASSIAAREVAKNIQYF.

This chain joins TRBV5-1 and TRBJ1-6; D ambiguous. The CDR3 spans 13 residues. Germline V CDR1 and CDR2: SGHRS, YFSETQ. V was cut by 7 bases and J by 8 bases, with 13 bases left in between. The CDR3 here is CASSERVDSPLHF. CDR3 sequence (DNA): TGCGCCAGCTCGGAGAGAGTGGATTCACCCCTCCACTTT.

The gene calls are TRBV25-1 and TRBJ2-7; TRBD1 agrees at 12 bases. The CDR3 is made up of 17 amino acids. Looked up from germline, CDR1 is MGHDK and CDR2 is SYGVNS. With 2 bases clipped from V and 0 bases from J, the junction kept 5 bases outside the gene matches. In nucleotides, the CDR3 is TGTGCCAGCAGTGAAGGGACAGGGGGCTACAGCTCCTACGAGCAGTACTTC. It encodes CASSEGTGGYSSYEQYF.

The chain joins TRBV9 to TRBJ2-3; D unresolved. V was clipped by 3 bases and J by 5 bases, with 10 bases between them. This CDR3 contains 13 residues. CDR1 SGDLS and CDR2 YYNGEE come from the germline V gene. The CDR3 DNA reads as TGTGCCAGCAGCGGGCTTAGGAGAGATACGCAGTATTTT. This sequence encodes CASSGLRRDTQYF.

J is TRBJ2-7 and V is TRBV7-9; 7 bases are a match to TRBD2. Per germline, CDR1 SEHNR and CDR2 FQNEAQ (reference sequence). The CDR3 runs to 18 residues. Trimming at V came to 5 bases and at J to 4 bases, leaving 20 bases not matched to a gene. This chain's CDR3 is CASSQGTLRGRASYEQYF. CDR3 in DNA: TGTGCCAGCAGCCAAGGGACCTTAAGAGGGAGGGCCTCGTACGAGCAGTACTTC.

The chain is built from TRBV7-3 and TRBJ1-1; the D is unclear. V lost 5 bases, J lost 1 base, and 8 bases lay in between. The CDR3 consists of 13 residues. Germline V gene lookup returns CDR1 SGHTA and CDR2 FQGTGA. Here the CDR3 DNA reads TGTGCCAGCAGCCCTAATCGGAACACTGAAGCTTTCTTT. This sequence encodes CASSPNRNTEAFF.

The V and J genes are TRBV12-3 or TRBV12-4 and TRBJ2-7; 7 bases map to TRBD1. The CDR3 is 13 residues long. J gave up 2 bases and V 7 bases, and 5 bases lay outside the gene matches. Here the CDR3 DNA reads TGTGCCAGCACCCTGACAGGGACCTACGAGCAGTACTTC. Amino acids: CASTLTGTYEQYF.

This clone was seen only once. This chain links TRBV30 with TRBJ2-7; perhaps TRBD1 as D (6 bases). The germline V gene encodes CDR1 GTSNPN and CDR2 SVGIG (reference sequence). V lost 6 bases to trimming and J lost 2 bases, with 11 bases between them. There are 12 residues in the CDR3. Written as DNA, the CDR3 is TGTGCCTGTCGACAGGACCCCTACGAGCAGTACTTC. It translates to CACRQDPYEQYF.

V usage is TRBV4-1 and J usage is TRBJ2-3; tentative D call: TRBD2 (6 bases). The CDR3 is 16 residues long. CDR1 is MGHRA and CDR2 is YSYEKL in the germline V gene. V shed 10 bases and J shed 5 bases, with 25 bases lying between them. In nucleotides, the CDR3 is TGCGCCACTCTCCCTGGGGTAGTAAAGGGAGGAGATACGCAGTATTTT. It codes for CATLPGVVKGGDTQYF.

The genes are TRBV7-9 and TRBJ1-4; perhaps TRBD1 as D (6 bases). V was pared by 2 bases and J by 8 bases, with 15 bases between. From germline, CDR1 is SEHNR and CDR2 FQNEAQ (reference sequence). The CDR3 is 15 amino acids. CDR3: CASSLIGRGEEKLFF. The CDR3 region has the DNA TGTGCCAGCAGCTTAATTGGCAGGGGAGAAGAAAAACTGTTTTTT.

The genes are TRBV12-3 or TRBV12-4 and TRBJ1-1; D not certain. V was trimmed by 3 bases and J by 3 bases, leaving 8 bases between them. The CDR3 runs 13 residues. Written as DNA, the CDR3 is TGTGCCAGCAGTTTCTTGCGGGACACTGAAGCTTTCTTT. This gives the protein CASSFLRDTEAFF.

V gene TRBV6-6 combines with J gene TRBJ2-7, with D uncertain. V lost 5 bases, J lost 3 bases, and 8 bases lay in between. The CDR3 is 12 amino acids. Germline V gives CDR1 MNHNY, CDR2 SVGAGI (reference sequence). The CDR3 DNA is TGTGCCAGCAGTATACAAGTCTACGAGCAGTACTTC. This translates into CASSIQVYEQYF.

The chain links TRBV3-1 (or the pseudogene TRBV3-2) to TRBJ2-5; 12 bases match TRBD2. Germline values: CDR1 LGHDT, CDR2 YNNKEL (reference sequence). The V gene end was trimmed by 3 bases and the J gene end by 8 bases; junction bases not matched to a gene: 13. The CDR3 is 17 amino acids. For the CDR3, the DNA is TGTGCCAGCAGCCATTGGTCTAGCGGGAGGGCCGGGGGAACCCAGTACTTC. Its translation is CASSHWSSGRAGGTQYF.

The chain employs TRBV19 and TRBJ2-6; D call uncertain. This CDR3 is built from 16 residues. CDR1 is LNHDA and CDR2 is SQIVND in the germline V gene (reference sequence). The V end lost 3 bases, the J end lost 1 base, and 10 bases lay between the germline ends. The CDR3 loop reads CASSIRSLSGANVLTF. The CDR3 nucleotides read TGTGCCAGTAGTATTCGTTCCCTTTCTGGGGCCAACGTCCTGACTTTC.

This sequence joins TRBV29-1 and TRBJ1-1, with D possibly matching TRBD1 (5 bases). V lost 3 bases and J lost 0, with 8 bases in between. There are 13 residues in the CDR3. The germline V gene has CDR1 SQVTM and CDR2 ANQGSEA. In nucleotides, the CDR3 is TGCAGCGTTGAGGAGGGGCTGAACACTGAAGCTTTCTTT. This sequence encodes CSVEEGLNTEAFF.

The rearrangement joins TRBV5-5 to TRBJ2-1, with TRBD1 matching over 8 bases. The CDR3 covers 14 residues. Trimming took 9 bases from V and 1 from J; bases not matched to a gene: 6. Germline V gene sequence: CDR1 SGHKS, CDR2 YYEKEE (reference sequence). The chain's CDR3 is CATSRGQSYNEQFF. CDR3 nucleotides: TGTGCCACCTCCAGGGGGCAATCCTACAATGAGCAGTTCTTC.

The gene calls are TRBV11-1 and TRBJ2-1; 10 nucleotides agree with TRBD2. From germline, CDR1 is SGHAT and CDR2 FQDESV (reference sequence). This CDR3 comprises 16 residues. J gave up 8 bases and V 3 bases, and 10 bases lay outside the gene matches. Here the CDR3 reads CASSLRQLAGIDEQFF. Written as DNA, the CDR3 is TGTGCCAGCAGCTTGCGGCAACTAGCGGGAATAGATGAGCAGTTCTTC. The whole variable domain, filled in from reference TRBV11-1 and TRBJ2-1, reads EAEVAQSPRYKITEKSQAVAFWCDPISGHATLYWYRQILGQGPELLVQFQDESVVDDSQLPKDRFSAERLKGVDSTLKIQPAELGDSAMYLCASSLRQLAGIDEQFFGPGTRLTVL.

This chain connects TRBV9 to TRBJ1-2; TRBD1 is a possible D gene (5 bases). Germline CDR1 and CDR2: SGDLS and YYNGEE. Trimming removed 4 bases from V and 5 bases from J, with 6 bases in between. The CDR3 sequence is 11 residues long. The CDR3 coding sequence is TGTGCCAGCAGCAGGGGATATGGCTACACCTTC. Translated: CASSRGYGYTF. Using reference TRBV9 and TRBJ1-2 for the parts outside the CDR3, the full variable domain is DSGVTQTPKHLITATGQRVTLRCSPRSGDLSVYWYQQSLDQGLQFLIQYYNGEERAKGNILERFSAQQFPDLHSELNLSSLELGDSALYFCASSRGYGYTFGSGTRLTVV.

This rearrangement joins TRBV30 to TRBJ1-3; D is uncertain. Germline V lookup: CDR1 GTSNPN, CDR2 SVGIG (reference sequence). This CDR3 contains 12 residues. Trimming left V 3 bases short and J 8 bases short, with 11 bases between. CDR3 sequence: CAWSPARDTIYF. The CDR3 coding sequence is TGTGCCTGGAGCCCAGCGAGGGACACCATATATTTT.